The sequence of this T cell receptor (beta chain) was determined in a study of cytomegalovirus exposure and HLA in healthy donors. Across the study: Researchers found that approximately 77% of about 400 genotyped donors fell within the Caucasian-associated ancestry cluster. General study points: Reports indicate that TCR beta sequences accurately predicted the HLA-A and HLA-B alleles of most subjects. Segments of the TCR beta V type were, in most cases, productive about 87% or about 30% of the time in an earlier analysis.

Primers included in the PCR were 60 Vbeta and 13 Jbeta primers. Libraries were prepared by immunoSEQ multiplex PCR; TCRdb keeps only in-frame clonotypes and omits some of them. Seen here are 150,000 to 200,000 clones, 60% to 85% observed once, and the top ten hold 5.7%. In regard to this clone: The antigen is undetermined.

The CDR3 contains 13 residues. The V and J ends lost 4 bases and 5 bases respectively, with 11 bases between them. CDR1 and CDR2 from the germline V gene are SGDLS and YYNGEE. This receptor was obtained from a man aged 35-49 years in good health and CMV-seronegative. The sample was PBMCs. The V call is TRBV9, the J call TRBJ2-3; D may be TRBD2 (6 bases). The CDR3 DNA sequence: TGTGCCAGCAGCACGGGAGCTGGAGATACGCAGTATTTT. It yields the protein CASSTGAGDTQYF. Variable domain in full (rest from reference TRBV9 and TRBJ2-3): DSGVTQTPKHLITATGQRVTLRCSPRSGDLSVYWYQQSLDQGLQFLIQYYNGEERAKGNILERFSAQQFPDLHSELNLSSLELGDSALYFCASSTGAGDTQYFGPGTRLTVL.